Each of the 20 T cell receptor beta chains below was sequenced from the same sample in a study of siplizumab effects on memory and regulatory T cells. Profiling relied on immunoSEQ multiplex PCR, and the TCRdb table lists in-frame clones only, not all of them. The sample has about 50,000 clones, roughly 92% seen once. Material: CD8+ T cells sorted from blood. The receptors were gathered from a human donor in good health.

Turning to this clone: Other DNA sequences in the same sample also yield this CDR3. The chain employs TRBV28 and TRBJ1-2; D unresolved. This CDR3 has 11 residues. Germline V CDR1 and CDR2: MDHEN, SYDVKM. Trimming stripped 4 bases from V and 7 bases from J, with 7 bases between. The CDR3 reads CASSSGSGYTF. CDR3 sequence (DNA): TGTGCCAGCAGTTCTGGGTCTGGCTACACCTTC.

This clone was observed a handful of times. CDR3 DNA: TGTGCCTGGAGTAGAGGGAGGACAAACACTGAAGCTTTCTTT. Protein: CAWSRGRTNTEAFF. This sequence joins TRBV30 and TRBJ1-1, with TRBD1 as a possible D gene (5 bases). V was shortened by 2 bases and J by 2 bases, with 12 bases between the two germline ends. The length of the CDR3 is 14 residues. CDR1 is GTSNPN and CDR2 is SVGIG in the germline V gene (reference sequence).

The CDR3 sequence: CASSKTGDSPYEQYF. CDR3 DNA: TGTGCCAGCAGCAAAACGGGGGACAGCCCCTACGAGCAGTACTTC. The chain links TRBV7-9 to TRBJ2-7, with D perhaps TRBD1 (7 bases). Looked up from germline, CDR1 is SEHNR and CDR2 is FQNEAQ (reference sequence). Deletions cut 5 bases from V and 2 bases from J, with 16 bases between. This CDR3 comprises 15 residues.

This sequence joins TRBV5-5 and TRBJ1-2; the D is unclear. V was cut by 2 bases and J by 0 bases, with 8 bases left in between. Germline V gene sequence: CDR1 SGHKS, CDR2 YYEKEE (reference sequence). This CDR3 has 14 amino acids. The chain's CDR3 is CASSFQVTNYGYTF. In DNA form, the CDR3 reads TGTGCCAGCAGCTTTCAAGTCACTAACTATGGCTACACCTTC.

This chain joins TRBV30 and TRBJ2-7; D gene ambiguous. This CDR3 has 13 amino acids. CDR1 is GTSNPN, CDR2 SVGIG, per germline (reference sequence). V was cut by 4 bases and J by 3 bases, with 13 bases left in between. CDR3 sequence reads: CAWTDTAFYEQYF. CDR3 coding DNA: TGTGCCTGGACGGATACGGCTTTCTACGAGCAGTACTTC.

The gene calls are TRBV9 and TRBJ2-7; possible D gene TRBD1, 5 bases. CDR1 SGDLS and CDR2 YYNGEE come from the germline V gene. Between the trimmed V and J ends, which lost 4 bases and 3 bases, there was a span of 8 bases. The CDR3 spans 12 residues. The CDR3 DNA follows: TGTGCCAGCAGCCTCGACAGCTACGAGCAGTACTTC. Amino acids: CASSLDSYEQYF.

The V call is TRBV9, the J call TRBJ2-1, with D possibly matching TRBD2 (6 bases). V was shortened by 3 bases and J by 4 bases, with 11 bases between the two germline ends. The CDR3 has 14 amino acids. Germline CDR1 is SGDLS and CDR2 is YYNGEE. CDR3 region: CASSAGTEYNEQFF. CDR3 DNA sequence: TGTGCCAGCAGCGCCGGGACTGAATACAATGAGCAGTTCTTC.

This clone showed up just once. V and J are TRBV5-8 and TRBJ2-7; D is unresolved. The V gene's germline CDR1 is SGHTS and CDR2 YDEGEE. V lost 2 bases and J lost 3, with 12 bases in between. The CDR3 sequence is 14 residues long. The CDR3 is CASSFEVRYYEQYF. DNA for the CDR3: TGTGCCAGCAGCTTTGAGGTCAGATACTACGAGCAGTACTTC. Variable domain in full (rest from reference TRBV5-8 and TRBJ2-7): EAGVTQSPTHLIKTRGQQATLRCSPISGHTSVYWYQQALGLGLQFLLWYDEGEERNRGNFPPRFSGRQFPNYSSELNVNALELEDSALYLCASSFEVRYYEQYFGPGTRLTVT.

This chain connects TRBV2 to TRBJ2-2; no reliable D call. The CDR3 totals 14 residues. Germline V CDR1 and CDR2: SNHLY, FYNNEI. The V end was cut by 1 base, the J end by 3 bases, with 6 bases between. CDR3 residues: CASSEGHHTGELFF. CDR3 in DNA: TGTGCCAGCAGTGAAGGGCATCACACCGGGGAGCTGTTTTTT.

The genes are TRBV29-1 and TRBJ2-7, with D possibly being TRBD1 (7 bases). Trimming took off 4 bases at V and 1 base at J, with 17 bases between the two ends. The CDR3 spans 15 residues. Germline assignment: CDR1 SQVTM and CDR2 ANQGSEA. CDR3 sequence reads: CSVVWLGGQSYEQYF. The CDR3 nucleotides read TGCAGCGTTGTGTGGTTGGGGGGACAGTCCTACGAGCAGTACTTC.

The chain joins TRBV5-4 to TRBJ2-4; D may be TRBD2 (6 bases). The V end was cut by 6 bases, the J end by 7 bases, with 20 bases between. This CDR3 contains 15 residues. Germline assignment: CDR1 SGHNT and CDR2 YYREEE (reference sequence). CDR3 bases: TGTGCCAGCACCCAAGCGGAGGGACGGGGTAACATTCAGTACTTC. Translated: CASTQAEGRGNIQYF.

In this sample, this clone is medium-sized. This chain links TRBV7-9 with TRBJ1-1; the D gene is possibly TRBD1 (5 bases). Trimming pared 1 base from V and 3 bases from J, leaving 9 bases between. Germline CDR1 and CDR2: SEHNR and FQNEAQ (reference sequence). This CDR3 contains 14 residues. In nucleotides, the CDR3 is TGTGCCAGCAGCTTAGAGGGGCCCGACACTGAAGCTTTCTTT. It yields the protein CASSLEGPDTEAFF.

The gene calls are TRBV10-1 and TRBJ1-1, with D unresolved. This CDR3 is 13 amino acids long. CDR1 is WNHNN and CDR2 is SYGVQD in the germline V gene (reference sequence). V was shortened by 4 bases and J by 3 bases, with 9 bases between the two germline ends. The DNA of the CDR3 is TGCGCCAGCAGTGCGACAACCTACACTGAAGCTTTCTTT. Protein sequence: CASSATTYTEAFF.

This sequence joins TRBV7-9 and TRBJ2-1; possibly TRBD1 for D (5 bases). Germline V lookup: CDR1 SEHNR, CDR2 FQNEAQ (reference sequence). The CDR3 runs 16 residues. V was trimmed by 4 bases and J by 7 bases, leaving 20 bases between them. The CDR3 nucleotides are TGTGCCAGCAGCTCCGACCACGGACACATCAGGAATGAGCAGTTCTTC. This codes for CASSSDHGHIRNEQFF.

The count of this clone is one. J is TRBJ2-7 and V is TRBV15; possibly TRBD1 for D (6 bases). Germline V gene sequence: CDR1 LNHNV, CDR2 YYDKDF (reference sequence). The CDR3 runs 14 residues. Between the trimmed V and J ends, which lost 7 bases and 6 bases, there was a span of 19 bases. This CDR3 is CATTDTGVGGEQYF. The CDR3 bases are TGTGCCACCACAGATACAGGTGTAGGGGGCGAGCAGTACTTC.

The chain is built from TRBV5-1 and TRBJ2-1; weak D call: TRBD1 (5 bases). Germline V CDR1 and CDR2: SGHRS, YFSETQ. V lost 0 bases and J 5 bases, leaving 9 bases between the germline ends. The CDR3 sequence is 14 residues long. Here the CDR3 DNA reads TGCGCCAGCAGCTTGGCAGGGTCGCACAATGAGCAGTTCTTC. Translation: CASSLAGSHNEQFF.

This chain links TRBV9 with TRBJ2-7; tentative D call: TRBD1 (6 bases). Looked up from germline, CDR1 is SGDLS and CDR2 is YYNGEE. V dropped 0 bases and J dropped 1 base, with 11 bases sitting between them. CDR3 size: 15 residues. CDR3 in amino acids: CASSVAETGSYEQYF. The CDR3, as DNA: TGTGCCAGCAGCGTAGCCGAGACAGGTTCCTACGAGCAGTACTTC.

V usage is TRBV7-9 and J usage is TRBJ2-3; the D is unclear. CDR1 SEHNR and CDR2 FQNEAQ come from the germline V gene (reference sequence). V shed 2 bases and J shed 1 base, with 13 bases lying between them. CDR3 size: 16 residues. CDR3: CASSLPLGNRTDTQYF. Written as DNA, the CDR3 is TGTGCCAGCAGCTTACCTCTCGGAAATCGCACAGATACGCAGTATTTT.

The chain links TRBV28 to TRBJ2-7; D is uncertain. This CDR3 is built from 12 residues. V dropped 2 bases and J dropped 9 bases, with 11 bases sitting between them. In germline, CDR1 is MDHEN, CDR2 SYDVKM. CDR3 in amino acids: CASSLTAYLQYF. For the CDR3, the DNA is TGTGCCAGCAGTTTAACGGCCTACCTGCAGTACTTC.

The rearrangement links TRBV15 to TRBJ2-7; D is unclear. Trimming removed 2 bases at V and 3 bases at J, with 14 bases between. The CDR3 consists of 15 residues. Germline loops: CDR1 LNHNV, CDR2 YYDKDF (reference sequence). CDR3 bases: TGTGCCACCAGCAGACAACGAGACGGCGACTACGAGCAGTACTTC. It specifies CATSRQRDGDYEQYF.